The rows below give T cell receptor beta chains drawn from one sample of a study of shared clonotypes between healthy human individuals. The method was immunoSEQ multiplex PCR; TCRdb's version includes in-frame clones alone and lacks a portion of them. The data show roughly 2.5 million clones, with over 85% seen just once and about 0.13% held by the top ten. Sequences were obtained from naive CD4+ T cells sorted from blood. The source of these receptors is a man between 18 and 35 years old in good health. Each CDR3 is given with its conserved first and last residue. The D gene is left open where the match is weak. Size values are once, few and many counts, or a class for expanded clones, and some rows have none.

>TRBV7-2|NA|TRBJ1-3|NA
TGTGCCAGCAGCTCTGGAAACACCATATATTTT
CASSSGNTIYF
>TRBV18|NA|TRBJ2-7|TRBD1
TGTGCCAGCTCACCCCGACAGGGGAACTCCTACGAGCAGTACTTC
CASSPRQGNSYEQYF
>TRBV19|NA|TRBJ2-7|TRBD1
TGTGCCAGTAGTAGACAGGGGGTACTCTACGAGCAGTACTTC
CASSRQGVLYEQYF
>TRBV4-2|NA|TRBJ2-7|NA
TGTGCCAGCAGCTTGGCCATGGGGGTCGAGCAGTACTTC
CASSLAMGVEQYF
>TRBV7-8|once|TRBJ1-1|TRBD1
TGTGCCAGCAGCGAAGGACAGGGGGCGGGAACTGAAGCTTTCTTT
CASSEGQGAGTEAFF
>TRBV7-9|NA|TRBJ2-2|NA
TGTGCCAGCAGCTTAGGGGACTCTGGGTCCGGGGAGCTGTTTTTT
CASSLGDSGSGELFF
>TRBV5-4|once|TRBJ2-7|NA
TGTGCCAGCAGCTTGACGAGACAGTCCTCCTACGAGCAGTACTTC
CASSLTRQSSYEQYF
>TRBV4-2|NA|TRBJ1-2|TRBD1
TGTGCCAGCAGCCAAGAGACACAGGGGGCCGGCTATGGCTACACCTTC
CASSQETQGAGYGYTF
>TRBV5-6|NA|TRBJ2-3|NA
TGTGCCAGCAGCCCGCTTGGGGCTAGCCCAGATACGCAGTATTTT
CASSPLGASPDTQYF
>TRBV6-5|NA|TRBJ1-6|TRBD1
TGTGCCAGCAGCCCCGGGACAGGGAATTCACCCCTCCACTTT
CASSPGTGNSPLHF
>TRBV6-1|NA|TRBJ2-5|TRBD2
TGTGCCAGCAGTGAAAGCGGGGGGGCCCAGACCCAGTACTTC
CASSESGGAQTQYF